This T cell receptor (beta chain) emerged from a study of T cells in Graves' hyperthyroidism and ophthalmopathy. Aged 18 to 65, the patients had hyperthyroidism that was newly diagnosed and had lasted under 2 months. Each diagnosis was grounded in clinical symptoms, serum thyroxine and TRAb, thyroid ultrasound, and orbital computed tomography. Study-wide findings and caveats: Ophthalmopathy and stable hyperthyroidism were separated by a 13 V-J model. A median around 6 months before onset, the model predicted ophthalmopathy.

Deletions cut 2 bases from V and 6 bases from J, with 12 bases between. This CDR3 is 14 amino acids long. TCR beta CDR3 regions were amplified from RNA transcripts. HTBI primers were employed in a first-round RT-PCR of the TCR CDR3. MiXCR, run by TCRdb on the multiplex PCR reads, gives a single entry per CDR3 protein. The data hold some 400,000 distinct CDR3 sequences, with approximately 13% observed a single time. About this clonotype: Its specificity is unknown.

Sequencing used blood. The J gene is TRBJ2-3, the V gene TRBV12-3 or TRBV12-4; D unclear. The source is a man aged 25-45 years with Graves' hyperthyroidism that later progressed to Graves' ophthalmopathy. The CDR3 DNA reads as TGTGCCAGCAGTTTATTTCACACTGTTGATACGCAGTATTTT. It yields the protein CASSLFHTVDTQYF.